This passage covers 9 T cell receptor beta chains from one sample sequenced in a study of shared clonotypes between healthy human individuals. The protocol was immunoSEQ multiplex PCR, while the TCRdb copy is restricted to in-frame clones and leaves out a portion. Among hundreds of thousands of clones listed, around 72% were seen once. Material: memory CD4+ T cells sorted from blood. Specified subset: CD45RA-negative fraction. The receptor set was obtained from a woman younger than 45 in good health.

The J gene is TRBJ2-7, the V gene TRBV7-9; 9 bases line up with TRBD1. CDR3 length equals 15 residues. Losses at the gene ends were 9 bases for V and 3 bases for J; bases not matched to a gene: 12. Germline lookup yields CDR1 SEHNR and CDR2 FQNEAQ (reference sequence). This chain's CDR3 is CASGEPGQGGYEQYF. The CDR3 region has the DNA TGTGCCAGTGGTGAACCGGGACAGGGTGGCTACGAGCAGTACTTC.

The chain links TRBV7-8 to TRBJ1-1, with D unresolved. The length of the CDR3 is 14 residues. The germline CDR1 and CDR2 sequences are SGHVS and FQNEAQ. V lost 2 bases and J lost 0, with 7 bases in between. The DNA for the CDR3 is TGTGCCAGCAGCTTATCAGTAATGAACACTGAAGCTTTCTTT. Translation: CASSLSVMNTEAFF.

On this clone itself: Within the sample, other DNA sequences also encode this same CDR3. The V call is TRBV30, the J call TRBJ1-4; TRBD1 is a possible D gene (5 bases). Germline values: CDR1 GTSNPN, CDR2 SVGIG (reference sequence). Trimming took off 1 base at V and 8 bases at J, with 5 bases between the two ends. The CDR3 is made up of 11 amino acids. In DNA, the CDR3 is TGTGCCTGGAGTGGGGGGGAAAAACTGTTTTTT. Its translation is CAWSGGEKLFF.

The rearrangement joins TRBV6-4 to TRBJ2-1, with TRBD2 matching 13 bases. Germline V gene sequence: CDR1 MRHNA, CDR2 SNTAGT. This CDR3 is 14 amino acids long. The junction had 11 bases not matched to a gene; V was cut back by 6 bases and J by 15 bases. DNA for the CDR3: TGTGCCAGCAGCGCCGGGACTAGCGGGATGCGGCTGTTCTTC. It translates to CASSAGTSGMRLFF.

The V and J genes are TRBV28 and TRBJ2-5; perhaps D is TRBD1 or TRBD2 (5 bases each). The CDR3 is made up of 14 amino acids. Trimming pared 9 bases from V and 5 bases from J, leaving 19 bases between. Per the germline V gene, CDR1 is MDHEN and CDR2 is SYDVKM. The CDR3 spells CASGWSGSRETQYF. CDR3 nucleotides: TGTGCCAGTGGGTGGTCAGGGAGTCGGGAGACCCAGTACTTC. The full variable domain, its missing parts supplied by reference TRBV28 and TRBJ2-5, is DVKVTQSSRYLVKRTGEKVFLECVQDMDHENMFWYRQDPGLGLRLIYFSYDVKMKEKGDIPEGYSVSREKKERFSLILESASTNQTSMYLCASGWSGSRETQYFGPGTRLLVL.

V and J are TRBV5-1 and TRBJ1-3; D is ambiguous. Deletions cut 2 bases from V and 6 bases from J, with 12 bases between. This CDR3 has 14 amino acids. The germline V gene has CDR1 SGHRS and CDR2 YFSETQ. CDR3 amino acids: CASSLTGQLNTIYF. The CDR3 bases are TGCGCCAGCAGCTTAACGGGCCAGCTAAACACCATATATTTT. Full variable domain (outside the CDR3, taken from reference TRBV5-1 and TRBJ1-3): KAGVTQTPRYLIKTRGQQVTLSCSPISGHRSVSWYQQTPGQGLQFLFEYFSETQRNKGNFPGRFSGRQFSNSRSEMNVSTLELGDSALYLCASSLTGQLNTIYFGEGSWLTVV.

The chain is built from TRBV5-4 and TRBJ2-7; D is ambiguous. This CDR3 is built from 13 residues. V lost 1 base and J 8 bases, leaving 13 bases between the germline ends. The germline gives CDR1 SGHNT, CDR2 YYREEE (reference sequence). The CDR3 DNA reads as TGTGCCAGCAGCTTGTCCGCGGCAGATCAGCAGTACTTC. Its translation: CASSLSAADQQYF.

This chain connects TRBV10-2 to TRBJ2-2; 11 nucleotides align to TRBD2. CDR1 WSHSY and CDR2 SAAADI come from the germline V gene. The CDR3 is made up of 17 amino acids. The V gene end was trimmed by 1 base and the J gene end by 4 bases; junction bases not matched to a gene: 5. The CDR3 loop reads CASSELLAGVVTGELFF. CDR3 DNA: TGCGCCAGCAGTGAGTTACTAGCGGGAGTCGTCACCGGGGAGCTGTTTTTT.

The rearrangement joins TRBV10-3 to TRBJ2-3, with D hard to call. This CDR3 has 13 residues. From germline, CDR1 is ENHRY and CDR2 SYGVKD. V was pared by 5 bases and J by 3 bases, with 9 bases between. This chain's CDR3 is CAISRSATDTQYF. The CDR3 DNA reads TGTGCCATCAGTCGCTCAGCAACAGATACGCAGTATTTT.